This T cell receptor (beta chain) appears in the sequencing data of a study of T cell repertoires in cytomegalovirus infection. Study as a whole: Based on public TCR beta signatures, there were indications of CMV infection and of a matching HLA type.

General study results and limits: Dominating the ex vivo response were HLA-C-restricted CMV-specific TCR beta clonotypes. Cumulated frequencies of public TCR beta families served to identify carriers of CMV plus the relevant HLA.

TCRdb called the reads again in MiXCR, with one record for every CDR3 protein. The sample has under 150,000 distinct CDR3 sequences, 8.8% seen once; the top ten hold roughly 9.1%. This clonotype was seen more than once but under ten times. Antigen: not known. The CDR3 is 16 amino acids. The V gene end was trimmed by 3 bases and the J gene end by 5 bases; junction bases not matched to a gene: 11. Germline-derived CDR1 and CDR2 are PRHDT and FYEKMQ (reference sequence). The source material was PBMCs. This receptor was taken from a human donor in good health (CMV status not recorded). Some clones in this sample may be carry-over from other donors' samples. The genes are TRBV13 and TRBJ2-5, with 8 bases that match TRBD2. The CDR3 DNA follows: TGTGCCAGCAGCTTTCGTCAGGCGGGGGGAGGCGAGACCCAGTACTTC. Translated, it gives CASSFRQAGGGETQYF.